Below, 20 T cell receptor beta chains from the same sample are listed, as sequenced in a study of T cells in Graves' hyperthyroidism and ophthalmopathy. RNA transcripts were the template for amplifying TCR beta CDR3 regions. When the TCR CDR3 underwent first-round RT-PCR, the HTBI primer set was used. One entry per CDR3 protein, called by TCRdb with MiXCR from the multiplex PCR reads. The sample yields around 250,000 distinct CDR3 sequences, approximately 23% seen once. The sample was blood. The receptors stem from a woman in her thirties or forties with Graves' ophthalmopathy.

The chain links TRBV6-2 or TRBV6-3 to TRBJ2-5; D unclear. Germline CDR1 and CDR2: MNHEY and SVGEGT. CDR3 length: 14 residues. V gave up 7 bases and J gave up 5 bases, with 17 bases separating them. The CDR3 DNA follows: TGTGCCAGCATCCCGGAAGGATTTAGGGAGACCCAGTACTTC. Translated, it gives CASIPEGFRETQYF.

This clonotype was counted many times. For the CDR3, the DNA is TGCGCCAGCAGCCAGGGTCGGGCCCAGGGAGAGACCCAGTACTTC. The encoded protein is CASSQGRAQGETQYF. The chain joins TRBV4-1 to TRBJ2-5; TRBD1 is a possible D gene (5 bases). Trimming stripped 3 bases from V and 4 bases from J, with 15 bases between. This CDR3 is built from 15 residues. Germline lookup yields CDR1 MGHRA and CDR2 YSYEKL.

This clonotype came up many times. CDR3 in amino acids: CASRTSTANTGELFF. CDR3 DNA: TGTGCCAGCAGAACCTCTACTGCGAACACCGGGGAGCTGTTTTTT. V usage is TRBV6-1 and J usage is TRBJ2-2, with D hard to call. V lost 6 bases, J lost 0 bases, and 11 bases lay in between. The CDR3 runs 15 residues. Germline V gene lookup returns CDR1 MNHNS and CDR2 SASEGT.

This clonotype was recorded many times. This chain connects TRBV19 to TRBJ2-2, with D tentatively TRBD1 or TRBD2 (5 bases each). Trimming took off 2 bases at V and 4 bases at J, with 8 bases between the two ends. The CDR3 is made up of 14 amino acids. The germline gives CDR1 LNHDA, CDR2 SQIVND (reference sequence). The CDR3 DNA reads as TGTGCCAGTAGTATAACTGGGGGCACCGGGGAGCTGTTTTTT. Its protein is CASSITGGTGELFF.

Ten or more counts support this clonotype. The V call is TRBV28, the J call TRBJ2-2; D call uncertain. Germline CDR1 reads MDHEN; CDR2 reads SYDVKM. V shed 3 bases and J shed 7 bases, with 6 bases lying between them. The CDR3 length is 12 residues. CDR3 in DNA: TGTGCCAGCAGTTTCACAGTCGGGGAGCTGTTTTTT. Amino acid sequence: CASSFTVGELFF.

This clonotype showed up many times. V and J are TRBV5-1 and TRBJ2-7; 9 bases agree with TRBD1. CDR1 and CDR2 (germline): SGHRS, YFSETQ. The length of the CDR3 is 15 residues. V trimming: 0 bases; J trimming: 0 bases; junction bases outside the gene matches: 1. The DNA of the CDR3 is TGCGCCAGCAGCTTGGGACAGGGGGTCTCCTACGAGCAGTACTTC. This translates into CASSLGQGVSYEQYF.

In its sample, this clonotype was seen many times. This chain uses TRBV12-5 with TRBJ1-1; D might be TRBD1 (5 bases). Germline V lookup: CDR1 LGHNT, CDR2 FRNRAP. CDR3 size: 14 residues. V dropped 2 bases and J dropped 5 bases, with 12 bases sitting between them. The CDR3 DNA follows: TGTGCTAGTGGTTTGCCCACAGGTCCAACTGAAGCTTTCTTT. It specifies CASGLPTGPTEAFF.

The V call is TRBV30, the J call TRBJ1-1, with 7 bases aligning to TRBD1. The CDR3 spans 12 residues. V lost 2 bases and J lost 11; bases outside the gene matches: 8. Germline V lookup: CDR1 GTSNPN, CDR2 SVGIG (reference sequence). CDR3 DNA sequence: TGTGCCTGGAGTCCAACAGGGGAATCGGCTTTCTTT. Translating gives CAWSPTGESAFF.

The chain employs TRBV9 and TRBJ1-1; no definite D call. Germline V lookup: CDR1 SGDLS, CDR2 YYNGEE. The CDR3 covers 15 residues. V gave up 4 bases and J gave up 0 bases, with 13 bases separating them. The CDR3 DNA sequence: TGTGCCAGCAGCCCCCGGACCGCTATGAACACTGAAGCTTTCTTT. It codes for CASSPRTAMNTEAFF.

J is TRBJ2-2 and V is TRBV12-3 or TRBV12-4, with D perhaps TRBD2 (5 bases). The CDR3 runs to 12 residues. The germline V and J ends were trimmed by 11 bases and 5 bases, with 12 bases remaining between them. The CDR3, as DNA: TGTGCCTTCGCCGGGGAAACCGGGGAGCTGTTTTTT. Protein: CAFAGETGELFF.

The J gene is TRBJ1-5, the V gene TRBV6-1; no definite D call. Trimming took 6 bases from V and 3 from J, leaving 12 bases between them. Germline loops: CDR1 MNHNS, CDR2 SASEGT. The CDR3 is 14 amino acids. The DNA for the CDR3 is TGTGCCAGCAGGAGGACCCTGACCAATCAGCCCCAGCATTTT. Translation gives CASRRTLTNQPQHF.

This clonotype was picked up many times. The gene calls are TRBV20-1 and TRBJ2-7, with D tentatively TRBD1 (5 bases). Germline loops: CDR1 DFQATT, CDR2 SNEGSKA (reference sequence). V was clipped by 5 bases and J by 5 bases, with 10 bases between them. This CDR3 spans 11 amino acids. CDR3 DNA: TGCAGTGCTGCCGGACATAACGAGCAGTACTTC. The encoded protein is CSAAGHNEQYF.

The V call is TRBV6-1, the J call TRBJ1-3; TRBD1 might be the D (5 bases). With 6 bases removed from V and 3 bases from J, the gap between germline ends came to 12 bases. This CDR3 region has 14 residues. Germline CDR1 reads MNHNS; CDR2 reads SASEGT. CDR3 amino acids: CASSNGGIGNTIYF. For the CDR3, the DNA is TGTGCCAGCAGCAATGGGGGGATTGGAAACACCATATATTTT.

This clonotype came up many times. The rearrangement joins TRBV30 to TRBJ2-2; D is perhaps TRBD1 (5 bases). CDR1 is GTSNPN, CDR2 SVGIG, per germline (reference sequence). CDR3 length: 14 residues. Trimming removed 7 bases at V and 5 bases at J, with 17 bases between. The DNA of the CDR3 is TGTGCCTCCATCGGACACCTCCTAACCGGGGAGCTGTTTTTT. Its translation: CASIGHLLTGELFF.

The J gene is TRBJ1-1, the V gene TRBV27; TRBD1 might be the D (5 bases). There are 17 residues in the CDR3. V lost 5 bases to trimming and J lost 1 base, with 20 bases between them. Per germline, CDR1 MNHEY and CDR2 SMNVEV (reference sequence). CDR3: CASSPRGFGRKNTEAFF. Here the CDR3 DNA reads TGTGCCAGCAGTCCCCGGGGGTTCGGGAGGAAGAACACTGAAGCTTTCTTT.

CDR3 bases: TGTGCCAGCAGCCAAGATCTAATAGCGGGAGGGGATGACGAGCAGTACTTC. Translated, it gives CASSQDLIAGGDDEQYF. The chain is built from TRBV4-2 and TRBJ2-7; the match to TRBD2 covers 11 bases. In germline, CDR1 is LGHNA, CDR2 YNFKEQ. V shed 0 bases, J shed 5 bases, and the junction held 9 bases outside the gene matches. This CDR3 is 17 amino acids long.

There are many counts of this clonotype. The chain carries TRBV6-1 and TRBJ2-7; TRBD2 matches 7 bases. This CDR3 comprises 16 residues. Germline V gives CDR1 MNHNS, CDR2 SASEGT. V dropped 1 base and J dropped 3; count of bases not matched to a gene: 9. The CDR3 is CASSEVAGRADYEQYF. The CDR3 DNA is TGTGCCAGCAGTGAAGTAGCGGGCAGGGCCGACTACGAGCAGTACTTC.

This clonotype was seen ten or more times. In nucleotides, the CDR3 is TGTGCCAGCAATCAGGGCCCAGCGAACACTGAAGCTTTCTTT. Its translation: CASNQGPANTEAFF. This chain joins TRBV2 and TRBJ1-1; tentative D call: TRBD1 (5 bases). Germline V gives CDR1 SNHLY, CDR2 FYNNEI. V was trimmed by 7 bases and J by 1 base, leaving 13 bases between them. The CDR3 contains 14 residues. Together with reference TRBV2 and TRBJ1-1, the CDR3 gives the full variable domain: EPEVTQTPSHQVTQMGQEVILRCVPISNHLYFYWYRQILGQKVEFLVSFYNNEISEKSEIFDDQFSVERPDGSNFTLKIRSTKLEDSAMYFCASNQGPANTEAFFGQGTRLTVV.

This clonotype was seen repeatedly, ten times or more. The V and J genes are TRBV28 and TRBJ2-7; 9 positions match TRBD2. V was clipped by 8 bases and J by 2 bases; unmatched bases: 10. CDR1 MDHEN and CDR2 SYDVKM come from the germline V gene. The CDR3 covers 15 residues. This chain's CDR3 is CASLPLRGGAYEQYF. The CDR3 nucleotides are TGTGCCAGCCTCCCCTTGCGGGGGGGGGCCTACGAGCAGTACTTC.

This clonotype showed up many times. This chain connects TRBV5-6 to TRBJ2-7; D possibly corresponds to TRBD2 (5 bases). The CDR3 contains 14 residues. Trimming cost V 4 bases and J 7 bases, with 18 bases left between them. Germline CDR1 SGHDT, CDR2 YYEEEE. The CDR3 bases are TGTGCCAGCAGCCTAGGACTCACGGTCAGGGAGCAGTACTTC. It is translated as CASSLGLTVREQYF.